This T cell receptor (beta chain) was sequenced in a study of T cells after yellow fever vaccination. V dropped 0 bases and J dropped 5 bases, with 10 bases sitting between them. In germline, CDR1 is ENHRY, CDR2 SYGVKD. This CDR3 is 14 amino acids long. UMIs and a universal primer site were added when TCR cDNA was made by 5'RACE template switching. TCRdb re-analysed the 5' RACE reads in MiXCR, keeping a single row per CDR3 protein. The sample has approximately 600,000 distinct CDR3 sequences, 9% to 15% seen once. Only a few counts were recorded for this clonotype. The chain combines TRBV10-3 with TRBJ2-5; TRBD1 might be the D (5 bases). This sequence was found in a man aged 25 to 45 who received the YFV17D yellow fever vaccine. The specimen comprised PBMCs, sampled on the day of the yellow fever booster vaccination. CDR3 in amino acids: CAISESIRDETQYF. DNA of the CDR3: TGTGCCATCAGTGAGTCTATCAGGGATGAGACCCAGTACTTC.